The entry that follows covers one TCR beta chain sequence. The sample belongs to a study of blood T cell repertoires in COVID-19. Study-wide background: Some COVID-19 samples were acute and others convalescent; all came from the United States, Italy and Spain. T cells, B-cell-depleted T cells, or PBMCs provided the cDNA or gDNA that served as material.

The CDR3 totals 15 residues. Germline loops: CDR1 KGHSH, CDR2 LQKENI. The junction had 6 bases not matched to a gene; V was cut back by 4 bases and J by 3 bases. In the study's own analysis: Counts of nucleated cells, estimated from reference gene primer amplification, were obtained. Assay used: immunoSEQ multiplex PCR; TCRdb lists only in-frame clones, some missing. Clonal size and the V and J genes are those of that table, whereas D and trimming came from the DNA. The data show hundreds of thousands of clones, around nine tenths seen once. The sequenced sample consisted of peripheral blood. The chain employs TRBV18 and TRBJ2-7; TRBD1 aligns across 10 bases. The TCR comes from a man at least 80 years old with acute or convalescent COVID-19. CDR3 amino acids: CASSRDRGGNYEQYF. For the CDR3, the DNA is TGTGCCAGCTCACGGGACAGGGGTGGAAACTACGAGCAGTACTTC.